A selection of T cell receptor beta chains follows, all from one sample in a study of shared clonotypes between healthy human individuals. Sequencing used immunoSEQ multiplex PCR; TCRdb keeps in-frame clones, though not all of them. Among about 2.1 million clones, just over 90% were seen once, and the ten largest hold 1.5% to 2%. Sequenced material: naive CD8+ T cells from PBMCs. The source is a man aged 18 to 29 in good health. Some clones in this sample may be carry-over from other donors' samples. The CDR3 runs from the conserved cysteine through the conserved F or W. D genes are given only for firm matches. Part of the rows lack a size; the others show once, few, many or a class for expanded clones.

>NA|14|TRBV7-9|TRBJ1-2|NA
CASSFTGSRWGYTF
TGTGCCAGCAGCTTTACCGGGAGTCGGTGGGGCTACACCTTC
>NA|12|TRBV7-9|TRBJ2-7|NA
CASSPGTYEQYF
TGTGCCAGCAGCCCCGGAACCTACGAGCAGTACTTC
>once|15|TRBV9|TRBJ1-1|TRBD1
CASSALGQGNTEAFF
TGTGCCAGCAGCGCCCTGGGACAGGGGAACACTGAAGCTTTCTTT
>once|16|TRBV7-3|TRBJ2-1|NA
CASSFFGSPLYNEQFF
TGTGCCAGCAGCTTCTTTGGGAGCCCTCTCTACAATGAGCAGTTCTTC
>once|15|TRBV4-1|TRBJ2-1|NA
CASSRVGASENEQFF
TGCGCCAGCAGCCGGGTAGGGGCTAGCGAAAATGAGCAGTTCTTC
>NA|13|TRBV27|TRBJ1-2|TRBD1
CASSMGQNYGYTF
TGTGCCAGCAGTATGGGACAGAACTATGGCTACACCTTC
>NA|16|TRBV28|TRBJ1-6|NA
CASSLDSGRDNSPLHF
TGTGCCAGCAGTTTGGATTCGGGCAGAGATAATTCACCCCTCCACTTT
>NA|14|TRBV15|TRBJ2-1|NA
CATSERYLGNEQFF
TGTGCCACCAGCGAAAGGTATTTAGGGAATGAGCAGTTCTTC
>NA|18|TRBV11-2|TRBJ2-6|NA
CASSYHQSIPSGANVLTF
TGTGCCAGCAGCTACCACCAATCCATACCCTCTGGGGCCAACGTCCTGACTTTC
>NA|16|TRBV28|TRBJ2-7|TRBD2
CASNGLAGPSSYEQYF
TGTGCCAGCAACGGACTAGCGGGCCCCTCCTCCTACGAGCAGTACTTC
>once|14|TRBV27|TRBJ1-2|TRBD1
CASSKTGVGYGYTF
TGTGCCAGCAGCAAGACAGGGGTCGGCTATGGCTACACCTTC
>once|14|TRBV19|TRBJ2-7|TRBD1
CASRGAGGPYEQYF
TGTGCCAGTAGGGGTGCAGGGGGCCCCTACGAGCAGTACTTC
>NA|14|TRBV29-1|TRBJ2-1|NA
CSVEEGLARNEQFF
TGCAGCGTTGAAGAGGGCCTAGCGAGGAATGAGCAGTTCTTC